One and the same sample provided the 20 T cell receptor beta chains below, sequenced in a study of low-dose radiotherapy and immunotherapy resistance in tumors. Priming of first-strand cDNA relied on TRAV- and TRBV-specific primers (covering alpha and beta chains). TCRs were put through 15 to 25 PCR cycles of amplification with Phusion. A constant-region primer and the V-primer adapter served as the primer pair. TCRdb redid the calling of the reads with MiXCR, one entry per CDR3 protein. There are approximately 13,000 distinct CDR3 sequences in the sample; less than 65% occur only once, and 6% to 8.5% lies in the top ten. Receptors originate from a human donor with advanced metastatic prostate, ovarian, gallbladder or colorectal cancer (not recorded which). This table probably holds off-target reads from a library built for another chain.

The rearrangement uses TRBV27 and TRBJ1-6; a possible D gene is TRBD1 (6 bases). This CDR3 has 16 residues. V shed 4 bases and J shed 1 base, with 11 bases lying between them. CDR1 is MNHEY and CDR2 is SMNVEV in the germline V gene (reference sequence). The CDR3: CASSYSGVSYNSPLHF. The CDR3 DNA reads TGTGCCAGCAGTTACTCAGGGGTTTCCTATAATTCACCCCTCCACTTT.

This clonotype was seen a handful of times. The chain is built from TRBV12-3 or TRBV12-4 and TRBJ2-5, with 14 bases matching TRBD2. V lost 10 bases to trimming and J lost 7 bases; unmatched junction nucleotides: 14. This CDR3 has 16 amino acids. CDR3 nucleotides: TGTGCCATCCAGACGACTAGCGGGGGGGCCCGAGGGACCCAGTACTTC. Residues: CAIQTTSGGARGTQYF.

Here the CDR3 reads CASSQIAGGETQYF. In DNA form, the CDR3 reads TGTGCCAGCAGTCAAATAGCGGGGGGAGAGACCCAGTACTTC. The chain carries TRBV7-2 and TRBJ2-5, with TRBD2 matching over 10 bases. There are 14 residues in the CDR3. Germline lookup yields CDR1 SGHTA and CDR2 FQGNSA. The J segment lost 4 bases and the V segment lost 6 bases, leaving 5 bases of the junction unmatched.

The chain couples TRBV12-3 or TRBV12-4 to TRBJ1-1; D perhaps matches TRBD1 (6 bases). The V and J ends lost 3 bases and 4 bases respectively, with 21 bases between them. This CDR3 is 17 amino acids long. Here the CDR3 DNA reads TGTGCCAGCAGTTTGTCTAAGGGCCGGGACATAACCACTGAAGCTTTCTTT. Its protein product is CASSLSKGRDITTEAFF.

The table lists this clonotype with a count of one. The rearrangement links TRBV28 to TRBJ2-1; 8 nucleotides agree with TRBD1. V trimming: 2 bases; J trimming: 6 bases; junction bases outside the gene matches: 9. Germline-derived CDR1 and CDR2 are MDHEN and SYDVKM. The CDR3 is made up of 16 amino acids. In DNA, the CDR3 is TGTGCCAGCAGTTTAAACGGACAGGGTATACGCAATGAGCAGTTCTTC. This encodes CASSLNGQGIRNEQFF. The full variable domain, with the rest looked up from reference TRBV28 and TRBJ2-1, is DVKVTQSSRYLVKRTGEKVFLECVQDMDHENMFWYRQDPGLGLRLIYFSYDVKMKEKGDIPEGYSVSREKKERFSLILESASTNQTSMYLCASSLNGQGIRNEQFFGPGTRLTVL.

This chain connects TRBV5-1 to TRBJ2-3, with 9 bases lining up with TRBD2. The germline CDR1 and CDR2 sequences are SGHRS and YFSETQ. With 2 bases clipped from V and 2 bases from J, the junction kept 3 bases outside the gene matches. The CDR3 contains 15 residues. The DNA of the CDR3 is TGCGCCAGCAGCTTCCTAGCGGGGTCCACAGATACGCAGTATTTT. Translated, it gives CASSFLAGSTDTQYF. Full variable domain (rest looked up from reference TRBV5-1 and TRBJ2-3): KAGVTQTPRYLIKTRGQQVTLSCSPISGHRSVSWYQQTPGQGLQFLFEYFSETQRNKGNFPGRFSGRQFSNSRSEMNVSTLELGDSALYLCASSFLAGSTDTQYFGPGTRLTVL.

The chain has TRBV21-1 and TRBJ2-2; TRBD1, the D gene given by the table, was not confirmed from the DNA. TRBV21-1 is annotated as a pseudogene. The CDR3 is 19 amino acids. CDR3 bases: TGTGCCAGCAGCCCAGTAAAGGGCGAAGACAGGACTAACACCGGGGAGCTGTTTTTT. Encoded protein: CASSPVKGEDRTNTGELFF.

The genes are TRBV19 and TRBJ2-1; D gene ambiguous. CDR3 length equals 13 residues. Germline V gives CDR1 LNHDA, CDR2 SQIVND (reference sequence). V lost 8 bases and J lost 10, with 18 bases in between. CDR3 in DNA: TGTGCCAGTTCCCTCCGGTCCTCCGAGGAGCAGTTCTTC. Its protein product is CASSLRSSEEQFF. Looking up the rest from reference TRBV19 and TRBJ2-1 gives the full variable domain: DGGITQSPKYLFRKEGQNVTLSCEQNLNHDAMYWYRQDPGQGLRLIYYSQIVNDFQKGDIAEGYSVSREKKESFPLTVTSAQKNPTAFYLCASSLRSSEEQFFGPGTRLTVL.

The V gene is TRBV7-2, the J gene TRBJ2-3; unclear D gene. The CDR3 is made up of 14 amino acids. The V and J ends lost 3 bases and 2 bases respectively, with 9 bases between them. From germline, CDR1 is SGHTA and CDR2 FQGNSA. Here the CDR3 DNA reads TGTGCCAGCAGCTTGTCTGGGCTCACAGATACGCAGTATTTT. This sequence encodes CASSLSGLTDTQYF.

This clonotype was picked up one time. The rearrangement uses TRBV5-5 and TRBJ1-2; 7 bases fit TRBD1. Trimming at V came to 3 bases and at J to 0 bases, leaving 8 bases not matched to a gene. CDR3 size: 16 residues. Germline loops: CDR1 SGHKS, CDR2 YYEKEE (reference sequence). Here the CDR3 reads CASSSGAGQSNYGYTF. CDR3 DNA sequence: TGTGCCAGCAGCTCGGGGGCGGGACAGTCTAACTATGGCTACACCTTC.

The V call is TRBV28, the J call TRBJ2-3, with D possibly matching TRBD1 (6 bases). The CDR3 has 15 residues. Germline loops: CDR1 MDHEN, CDR2 SYDVKM. The V end lost 8 bases, the J end lost 1 base, and 16 bases lay between the germline ends. This chain's CDR3 is CASGTQGWGTDTQYF. The CDR3, as DNA: TGTGCCAGCGGAACACAGGGTTGGGGCACAGATACGCAGTATTTT. Full variable domain (missing parts from reference TRBV28 and TRBJ2-3): DVKVTQSSRYLVKRTGEKVFLECVQDMDHENMFWYRQDPGLGLRLIYFSYDVKMKEKGDIPEGYSVSREKKERFSLILESASTNQTSMYLCASGTQGWGTDTQYFGPGTRLTVL.

The table lists this clonotype with a few counts. The chain joins TRBV11-2 to TRBJ2-5; D gene uncertain. The CDR3 covers 13 residues. The germline V gene encodes CDR1 SGHAT and CDR2 FQNNGV. The V end was cut by 2 bases, the J end by 2 bases, with 6 bases between. The DNA for the CDR3 is TGTGCCAGCAGCTTAACCCATCAAGAGACCCAGTACTTC. It specifies CASSLTHQETQYF. Looking up the rest from reference TRBV11-2 and TRBJ2-5 gives the full variable domain: EAGVAQSPRYKIIEKRQSVAFWCNPISGHATLYWYQQILGQGPKLLIQFQNNGVVDDSQLPKDRFSAERLKGVDSTLKIQPAKLEDSAVYLCASSLTHQETQYFGPGTRLLVL.

This chain uses TRBV18 with TRBJ2-1; D ambiguous. Germline-derived CDR1 and CDR2 are KGHSH and LQKENI. CDR3 length: 14 residues. V gave up 0 bases and J gave up 6 bases, with 9 bases separating them. The CDR3 coding sequence is TGTGCCAGCTCACCACCGCCCTCGGGCAATGAGCAGTTCTTC. Translating it yields CASSPPPSGNEQFF.

This chain links TRBV28 with TRBJ1-5; D is unresolved. Trimming took 5 bases from V and 1 from J, leaving 9 bases between them. The CDR3 length is 14 residues. The germline CDR1 and CDR2 sequences are MDHEN and SYDVKM. CDR3 region: CASSAGRSNQPQHF. CDR3 sequence (DNA): TGTGCCAGCAGTGCCGGACGGAGCAATCAGCCCCAGCATTTT.

The CDR3 DNA is TGCAGCGTTGAAGATGGGGGGGGCGGCTACACCTTC. It codes for CSVEDGGGGYTF. This chain joins TRBV29-1 and TRBJ1-2; possibly TRBD1 for D (6 bases). Germline CDR1 SQVTM, CDR2 ANQGSEA. This CDR3 is built from 12 residues. V lost 0 bases and J lost 8, with 10 bases in between.

The J gene is TRBJ2-3, the V gene TRBV12-3 or TRBV12-4; 7 bases are shared with TRBD1. J lost 4 bases, V lost 3 bases, and 4 bases had no gene match. The CDR3 totals 14 residues. CDR3 protein: CASSFKGAADTQYF. CDR3 in DNA: TGTGCCAGCAGTTTTAAGGGGGCTGCAGATACGCAGTATTTT.

V usage is TRBV28 and J usage is TRBJ1-6, with no clear D. This CDR3 has 15 residues. In germline, CDR1 is MDHEN, CDR2 SYDVKM. Trimming shortened V by 4 bases and J by 7 bases, and 14 bases separated the two germline ends. The CDR3 bases are TGTGCCAGCAGTTCAAGCCCCCGGGCAAATTCACCCCTCCACTTT. It yields the protein CASSSSPRANSPLHF.

V is TRBV28 and J is TRBJ2-7; D unclear. CDR3 size: 15 residues. Trimming left V 5 bases short and J 4 bases short, with 18 bases between. The germline gives CDR1 MDHEN, CDR2 SYDVKM. In DNA form, the CDR3 reads TGTGCCAGCAGTCCCCATATCCCGAGGCGGTACGAGCAGTACTTC. It encodes CASSPHIPRRYEQYF.

The V call is TRBV26, the J call TRBJ2-5; no check of the table's D call, TRBD2, against the DNA was made. TRBV26 has pseudogene status. The length of the CDR3 is 16 residues. Written as DNA, the CDR3 is TGTGCCAGCAGGTCTACTAGCGGGGGGCTCCAAGAGACCCAGTACTTC. Translating gives CASRSTSGGLQETQYF.

This clonotype was observed a few times. The chain joins TRBV28 to TRBJ1-5; perhaps TRBD1 as D (6 bases). The CDR3 spans 17 residues. V was cut by 4 bases and J by 3 bases, with 19 bases left in between. From germline, CDR1 is MDHEN and CDR2 SYDVKM. The CDR3, as DNA: TGTGCCAGCAGTTCACCAGCCGGACAGAATATCAATCAGCCCCAGCATTTT. As protein: CASSSPAGQNINQPQHF.